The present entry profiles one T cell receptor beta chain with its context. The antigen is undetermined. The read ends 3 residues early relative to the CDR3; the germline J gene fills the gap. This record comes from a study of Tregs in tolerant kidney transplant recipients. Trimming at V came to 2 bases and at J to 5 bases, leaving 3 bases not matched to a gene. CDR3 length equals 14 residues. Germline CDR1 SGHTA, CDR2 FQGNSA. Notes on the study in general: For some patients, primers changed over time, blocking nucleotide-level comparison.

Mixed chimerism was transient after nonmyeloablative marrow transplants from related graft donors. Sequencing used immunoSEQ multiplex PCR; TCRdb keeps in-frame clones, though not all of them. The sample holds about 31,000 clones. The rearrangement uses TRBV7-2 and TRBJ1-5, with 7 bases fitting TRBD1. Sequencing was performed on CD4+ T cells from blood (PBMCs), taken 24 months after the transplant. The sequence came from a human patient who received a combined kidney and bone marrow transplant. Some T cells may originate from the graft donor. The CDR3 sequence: CASSLMQGDQPQHF. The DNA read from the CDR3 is TGTGCCAGCAGCTTAATGCAGGGGGATCAGCCC.